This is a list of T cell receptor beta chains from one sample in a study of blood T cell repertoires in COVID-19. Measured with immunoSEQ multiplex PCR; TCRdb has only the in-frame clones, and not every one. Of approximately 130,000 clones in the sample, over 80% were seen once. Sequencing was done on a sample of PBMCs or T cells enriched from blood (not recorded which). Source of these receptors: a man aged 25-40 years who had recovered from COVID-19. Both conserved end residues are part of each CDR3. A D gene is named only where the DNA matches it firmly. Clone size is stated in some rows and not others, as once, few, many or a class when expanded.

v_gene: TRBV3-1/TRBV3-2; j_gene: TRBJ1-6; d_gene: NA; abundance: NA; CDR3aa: CASSLLDNLTPLHF; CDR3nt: TGTGCCAGCAGCCTTTTGGACAATCTGACACCCCTCCACTTT
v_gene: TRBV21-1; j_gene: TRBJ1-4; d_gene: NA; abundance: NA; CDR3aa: CASSKGDSDEKLFF; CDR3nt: TGTGCCAGCAGCAAAGGGGACAGTGATGAAAAACTGTTTTTT
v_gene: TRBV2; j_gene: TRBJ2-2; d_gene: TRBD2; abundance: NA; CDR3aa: CASRGLAGHTGELFF; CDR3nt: TGTGCCAGCCGGGGACTAGCGGGACACACCGGGGAGCTGTTTTTT
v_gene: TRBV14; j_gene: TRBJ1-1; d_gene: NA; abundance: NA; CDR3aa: CASSQDWGVFF; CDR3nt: TGTGCCAGCAGCCAAGATTGGGGAGTGTTCTTT
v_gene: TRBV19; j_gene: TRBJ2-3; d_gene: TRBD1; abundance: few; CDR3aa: CASRRQGWGSDTQYF; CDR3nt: TGTGCCAGTAGGCGACAGGGTTGGGGGTCAGATACGCAGTATTTT
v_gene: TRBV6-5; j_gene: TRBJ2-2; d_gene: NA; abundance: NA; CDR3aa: CASTLTPRDTGELFF; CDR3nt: TGTGCCAGCACCCTCACTCCCAGGGACACCGGGGAGCTGTTTTTT
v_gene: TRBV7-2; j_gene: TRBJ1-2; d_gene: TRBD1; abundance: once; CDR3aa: CASSLSAGGSYGYTF; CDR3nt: TGTGCCAGCAGCTTATCGGCAGGGGGCTCCTATGGCTACACCTTC
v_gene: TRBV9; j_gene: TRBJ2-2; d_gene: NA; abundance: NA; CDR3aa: CASSVESRGGELFF; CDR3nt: TGTGCCAGCAGCGTAGAATCAAGGGGCGGGGAGCTGTTTTTT
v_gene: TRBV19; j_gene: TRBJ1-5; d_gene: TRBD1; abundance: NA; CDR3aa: CASKGTGNQPQHF; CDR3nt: TGTGCCAGTAAGGGGACAGGAAATCAGCCCCAGCATTTT
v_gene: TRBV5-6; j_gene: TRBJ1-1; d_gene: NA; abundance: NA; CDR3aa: CASSGDPGTEAFF; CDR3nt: TGTGCCAGCAGCGGAGACCCCGGCACTGAAGCTTTCTTT
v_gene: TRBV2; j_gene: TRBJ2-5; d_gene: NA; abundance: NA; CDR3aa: CASSESRQGGRETQYF; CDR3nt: TGTGCCAGCAGTGAAAGCCGACAGGGAGGTCGGGAGACCCAGTACTTC
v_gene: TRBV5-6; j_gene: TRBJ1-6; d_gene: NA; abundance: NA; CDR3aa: CASSRSGQLYNSPLHF; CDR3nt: TGTGCCAGCAGCCGTTCCGGCCAACTATATAATTCACCCCTCCACTTT
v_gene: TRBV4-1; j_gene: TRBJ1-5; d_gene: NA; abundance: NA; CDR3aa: CASSTGGLGNQPQHF; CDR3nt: TGCGCCAGCAGTACTGGTGGACTGGGCAATCAGCCCCAGCATTTT
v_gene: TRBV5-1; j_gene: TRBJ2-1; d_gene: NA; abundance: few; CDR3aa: CASSYGQYNEQFF; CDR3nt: TGCGCCAGCAGCTACGGACAGTACAATGAGCAGTTCTTC
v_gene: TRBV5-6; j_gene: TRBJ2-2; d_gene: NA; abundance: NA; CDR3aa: CASRSGILDTGELFF; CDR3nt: TGTGCCAGCAGGTCAGGGATATTGGACACCGGGGAGCTGTTTTTT
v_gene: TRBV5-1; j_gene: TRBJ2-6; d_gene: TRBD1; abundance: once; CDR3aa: CASGTKTGGIAGANVLTF; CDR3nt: TGCGCCAGCGGGACTAAGACAGGGGGCATAGCTGGGGCCAACGTCCTGACTTTC
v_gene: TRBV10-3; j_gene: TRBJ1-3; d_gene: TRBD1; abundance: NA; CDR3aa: CAISESSGTGIYFSGNTIYF; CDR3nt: TGTGCCATCAGTGAGTCCTCCGGGACAGGGATTTACTTTTCTGGAAACACCATATATTTT
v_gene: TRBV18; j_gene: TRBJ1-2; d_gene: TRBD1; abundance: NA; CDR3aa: CASSPRSGGFDGYTF; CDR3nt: TGTGCCAGCTCACCACGTTCAGGGGGATTTGATGGCTACACCTTC
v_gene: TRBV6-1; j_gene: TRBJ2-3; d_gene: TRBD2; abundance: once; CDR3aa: CASSAPSGGVSSDTQYF; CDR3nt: TGTGCCAGCAGTGCACCTAGCGGGGGGGTGTCCAGCGATACGCAGTATTTT
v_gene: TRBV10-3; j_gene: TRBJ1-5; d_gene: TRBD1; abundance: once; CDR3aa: CAISDRGLQPQHF; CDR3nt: TGTGCCATCAGCGACAGGGGGCTTCAGCCCCAGCATTTT
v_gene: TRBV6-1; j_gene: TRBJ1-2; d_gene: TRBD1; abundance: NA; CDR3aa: CASSEGVDRVYGYTF; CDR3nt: TGTGCCAGCAGTGAAGGGGTGGACAGGGTCTACGGCTACACCTTC
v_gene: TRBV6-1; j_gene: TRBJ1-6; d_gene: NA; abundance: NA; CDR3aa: CASSEGQNSPLHF; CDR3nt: TGTGCCAGCAGTGAAGGACAGAATTCACCCCTCCACTTT
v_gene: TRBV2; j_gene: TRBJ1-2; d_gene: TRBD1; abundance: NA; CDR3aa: CASSYSGGKDYGYTF; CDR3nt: TGTGCCAGCAGTTATTCAGGGGGGAAGGACTATGGCTACACCTTC
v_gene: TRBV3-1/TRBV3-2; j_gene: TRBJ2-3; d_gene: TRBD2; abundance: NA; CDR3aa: CASSFSGTSTDTQYF; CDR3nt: TGTGCCAGCAGTTTTAGCGGGACTAGCACAGATACGCAGTATTTT
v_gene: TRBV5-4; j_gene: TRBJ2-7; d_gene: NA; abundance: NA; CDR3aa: CASSSLGQPYEQYF; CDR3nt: TGTGCCAGCAGTTCCCTCGGACAGCCCTACGAGCAGTACTTC
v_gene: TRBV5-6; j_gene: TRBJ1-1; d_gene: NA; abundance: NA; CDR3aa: CASSSGLSAFF; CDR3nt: TGTGCCAGCAGCAGCGGACTTTCAGCTTTCTTT
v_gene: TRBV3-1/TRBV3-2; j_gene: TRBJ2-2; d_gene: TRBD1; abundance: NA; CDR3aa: CASSPGQRNTGELFF; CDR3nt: TGTGCCAGCAGCCCGGGACAGAGGAACACCGGGGAGCTGTTTTTT
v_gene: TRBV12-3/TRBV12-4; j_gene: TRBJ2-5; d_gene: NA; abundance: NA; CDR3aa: CASSLGRLETQYF; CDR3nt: TGTGCCAGCAGTTTAGGTCGTTTAGAGACCCAGTACTTC
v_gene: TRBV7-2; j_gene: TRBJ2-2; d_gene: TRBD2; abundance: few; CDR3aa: CASSLNLAANTGELFF; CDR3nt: TGTGCCAGCAGCCTCAATCTAGCGGCGAACACCGGGGAGCTGTTTTTT
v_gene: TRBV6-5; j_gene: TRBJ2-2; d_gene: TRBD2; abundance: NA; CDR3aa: CASSYSSGRATGELFF; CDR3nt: TGTGCCAGCAGTTACTCTAGCGGGAGGGCCACCGGGGAGCTGTTTTTT
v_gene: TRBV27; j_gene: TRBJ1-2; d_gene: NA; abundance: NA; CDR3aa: CASSPRQDSYGYTF; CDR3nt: TGTGCCAGCAGTCCCCGACAGGATTCATATGGCTACACCTTC
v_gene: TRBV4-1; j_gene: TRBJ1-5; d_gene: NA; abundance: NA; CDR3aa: CASSQEGGGQPQHF; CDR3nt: TGCGCCAGCAGCCAAGAAGGAGGAGGGCAGCCCCAGCATTTT
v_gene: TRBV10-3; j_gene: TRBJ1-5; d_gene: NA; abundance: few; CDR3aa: CAIGDQPQHF; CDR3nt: TGTGCCATCGGAGATCAGCCCCAGCATTTT
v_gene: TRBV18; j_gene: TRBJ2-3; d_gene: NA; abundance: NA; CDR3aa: CASSPEMDTQYF; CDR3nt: TGTGCCAGCTCACCAGAGATGGATACGCAGTATTTT
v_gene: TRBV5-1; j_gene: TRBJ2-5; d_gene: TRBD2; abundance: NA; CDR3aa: CASSYRYGLAGGQETQYF; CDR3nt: TGCGCCAGCAGCTATCGGTATGGACTAGCGGGGGGCCAAGAGACCCAGTACTTC
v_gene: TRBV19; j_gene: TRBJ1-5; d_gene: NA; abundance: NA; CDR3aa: CASSIPPVQPQHF; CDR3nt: TGTGCCAGTAGTATCCCACCAGTCCAGCCCCAGCATTTT
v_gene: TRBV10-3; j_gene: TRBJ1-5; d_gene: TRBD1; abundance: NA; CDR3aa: CAISAGTGDSNQPQHF; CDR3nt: TGTGCCATCAGTGCAGGGACAGGGGATAGCAATCAGCCCCAGCATTTT
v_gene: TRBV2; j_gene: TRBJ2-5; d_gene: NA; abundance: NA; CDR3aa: CASSEKGYQETQYF; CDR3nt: TGTGCCAGCAGTGAAAAGGGGTACCAAGAGACCCAGTACTTC
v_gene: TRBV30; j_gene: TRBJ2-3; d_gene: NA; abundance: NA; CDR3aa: CASQGSSSTDTQYF; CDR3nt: TGTGCCTCCCAGGGGTCCTCTAGCACAGATACGCAGTATTTT
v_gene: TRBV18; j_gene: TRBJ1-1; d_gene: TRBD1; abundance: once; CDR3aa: CASSRQGGENTEAFF; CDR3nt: TGTGCCAGCTCACGACAGGGGGGGGAGAACACTGAAGCTTTCTTT
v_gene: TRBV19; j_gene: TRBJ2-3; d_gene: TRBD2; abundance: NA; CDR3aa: CASTESGRDNTQYF; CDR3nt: TGTGCCAGTACTGAGAGCGGGAGGGATAATACGCAGTATTTT
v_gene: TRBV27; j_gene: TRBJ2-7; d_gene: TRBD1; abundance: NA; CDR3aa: CASSTNPTGAAYEQYF; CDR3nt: TGTGCCAGCAGCACGAACCCGACAGGGGCCGCGTACGAGCAGTACTTC
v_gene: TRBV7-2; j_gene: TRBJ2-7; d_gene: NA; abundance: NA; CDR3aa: CASSPGSTYEQYF; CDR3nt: TGTGCCAGCAGCCCAGGATCGACCTACGAGCAGTACTTC
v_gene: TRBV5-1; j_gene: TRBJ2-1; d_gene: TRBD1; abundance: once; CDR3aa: CASSSPRTGSYNEQFF; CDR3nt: TGCGCCAGCAGCTCCCCCCGGACAGGGTCCTACAATGAGCAGTTCTTC
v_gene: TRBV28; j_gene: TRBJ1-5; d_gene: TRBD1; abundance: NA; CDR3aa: CASSSPGQGYQPQHF; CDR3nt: TGTGCCAGCAGTTCTCCGGGACAGGGGTATCAGCCCCAGCATTTT
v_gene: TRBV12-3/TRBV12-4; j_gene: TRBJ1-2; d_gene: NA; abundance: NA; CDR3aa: CASSLDRMKSYTF; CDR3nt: TGTGCCAGCAGCCTAGACAGGATGAAGAGCTACACCTTC
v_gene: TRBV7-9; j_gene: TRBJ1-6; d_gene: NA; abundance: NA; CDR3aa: CASSLAGAYNSPLHF; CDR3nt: TGTGCCAGCAGCTTAGCAGGGGCCTATAATTCACCCCTCCACTTT
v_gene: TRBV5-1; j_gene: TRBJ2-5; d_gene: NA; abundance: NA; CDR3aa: CASSGDWEETQYF; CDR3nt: TGCGCCAGCAGCGGGGACTGGGAAGAGACCCAGTACTTC
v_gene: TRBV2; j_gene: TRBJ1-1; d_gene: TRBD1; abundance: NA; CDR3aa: CASSQGQTMNTEAFF; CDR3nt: TGTGCCAGCAGCCAGGGACAGACGATGAACACTGAAGCTTTCTTT